This passage covers 32 T cell receptor beta chains from one sample sequenced in a study of cytomegalovirus exposure and HLA in healthy donors. PCR was performed using 60 Vbeta and 13 Jbeta primers. The method was immunoSEQ multiplex PCR; TCRdb's version includes in-frame clones alone and lacks a portion of them. The sample comprises over 100,000 clones, approximately 78% of which are singletons, and about a fifth rests with the top ten. Sequencing was done on a sample of PBMCs. The receptors shown here come from a man younger than 40 in good health and CMV-seropositive.

The chain uses TRBV7-3 and TRBJ2-1; TRBD2 aligns across 11 bases. This CDR3 spans 14 amino acids. Germline lookup yields CDR1 SGHTA and CDR2 FQGTGA. V was clipped by 4 bases and J by 6 bases; unmatched bases: 2. The DNA for the CDR3 is TGTGCCAGCAGCTCTAGCGGGGGGCTCAATGAGCAGTTCTTC. Protein: CASSSSGGLNEQFF.

This clone has more than one count but fewer than ten. The chain combines TRBV6-1 with TRBJ1-1, with 7 bases lining up with TRBD1. There are 14 residues in the CDR3. Trimming took 4 bases from V and 4 from J; bases not matched to a gene: 6. CDR1 is MNHNS, CDR2 SASEGT, per germline. The CDR3 loop reads CASSVQQGTTEAFF. CDR3 sequence (DNA): TGTGCCAGCAGTGTGCAACAGGGGACCACTGAAGCTTTCTTT.

The chain joins TRBV19 to TRBJ1-1; D unresolved. This CDR3 has 14 amino acids. CDR1 and CDR2 (germline): LNHDA, SQIVND (reference sequence). With 10 bases removed from V and 1 base from J, the gap between germline ends came to 16 bases. The CDR3 DNA is TGTGCCACCTCGGACTGGGAAGGGAACACTGAAGCTTTCTTT. This translates into CATSDWEGNTEAFF.

Here the CDR3 DNA reads TGCGCCAGCAGCCAAGATCGATCCAGGGGGCGTATGAACACTGAAGCTTTCTTT. As protein: CASSQDRSRGRMNTEAFF. The V and J genes are TRBV4-1 and TRBJ1-1, with 8 bases aligning to TRBD1. The trim removed 0 bases at V and 0 bases at J, leaving 9 bases unmatched. Germline V lookup: CDR1 MGHRA, CDR2 YSYEKL. CDR3 length: 18 residues.

The V gene is TRBV5-1, the J gene TRBJ2-3; TRBD1 agrees at 8 bases. The CDR3 covers 14 residues. Trimming at V came to 5 bases and at J to 7 bases, leaving 9 bases not matched to a gene. Germline V lookup: CDR1 SGHRS, CDR2 YFSETQ. The chain's CDR3 is CASRLTGVMYTQYF. As DNA, the CDR3 is TGCGCCAGCAGGTTGACAGGGGTCATGTATACGCAGTATTTT.

J is TRBJ2-7 and V is TRBV20-1; 9 nucleotides align to TRBD2. This CDR3 contains 11 residues. J lost 7 bases, V lost 7 bases, and 5 bases had no gene match. CDR1 and CDR2 (germline): DFQATT, SNEGSKA (reference sequence). The CDR3 region has the DNA TGCAGTGTGGCGGGGGGGCGGGAGCAGTACTTC. It translates to CSVAGGREQYF.

V and J are TRBV2 and TRBJ1-1; 8 nucleotides agree with TRBD1. Germline V gene sequence: CDR1 SNHLY, CDR2 FYNNEI. This CDR3 spans 14 amino acids. V lost 2 bases and J lost 7; bases outside the gene matches: 6. The CDR3 DNA follows: TGTGCCAGCAGTGAATGGGGACAGGCGAATGAAGCTTTCTTT. Residues: CASSEWGQANEAFF.

This clone has a handful of counts. This sequence joins TRBV2 and TRBJ2-6; the match to TRBD1 covers 9 bases. This CDR3 is built from 17 residues. The V segment lost 4 bases and the J segment 0 bases; nucleotides outside the gene matches: 4. Germline V lookup: CDR1 SNHLY, CDR2 FYNNEI. In DNA, the CDR3 is TGTGCCAGCAGTGGGGACAGGGTCAGCTCTGGGGCCAACGTCCTGACTTTC. This translates into CASSGDRVSSGANVLTF.

This clone was seen a few times. This sequence joins TRBV29-1 and TRBJ1-1; 9 nucleotides match TRBD1. CDR3 length: 15 amino acids. Unmatched junction bases numbered 11, after V lost 4 bases and J lost 5 bases. The germline V gene has CDR1 SQVTM and CDR2 ANQGSEA. The DNA for the CDR3 is TGCAGCGTTGTTGGCACAGGGGGCGCGGGGACTGAAGCTTTCTTT. Its protein is CSVVGTGGAGTEAFF.

The chain couples TRBV6-1 to TRBJ1-4; D gene unclear. This CDR3 comprises 15 residues. The V end was cut by 4 bases, the J end by 0 bases, with 9 bases between. CDR1 MNHNS and CDR2 SASEGT come from the germline V gene. CDR3 DNA: TGTGCCAGCAGTGCCCTACTGACAACTAATGAAAAACTGTTTTTT. Protein sequence: CASSALLTTNEKLFF.

The chain couples TRBV5-4 to TRBJ1-2, with a weak D call TRBD1 (5 bases). CDR1 and CDR2 (germline): SGHNT, YYREEE (reference sequence). Trimming took off 6 bases at V and 8 bases at J, with 17 bases between the two ends. The CDR3 runs to 13 residues. The CDR3 sequence is CASTRRGGLGYTF. Written as DNA, the CDR3 is TGTGCCAGCACTCGGCGGGGGGGATTAGGCTACACCTTC.

The rearrangement uses TRBV5-6 and TRBJ2-5, with a tentative D call TRBD1 (5 bases). Germline CDR1 and CDR2: SGHDT and YYEEEE. The CDR3 length is 13 residues. Between the trimmed V and J ends, which lost 0 bases and 4 bases, there was a span of 7 bases. DNA of the CDR3: TGTGCCAGCAGCTTGGGACAGTCAGAGACCCAGTACTTC. This codes for CASSLGQSETQYF.

The V call is TRBV5-1, the J call TRBJ1-2; D is ambiguous. CDR1 and CDR2 (germline): SGHRS, YFSETQ. CDR3 length equals 16 residues. The ends were cut back, 4 bases at V and 1 base at J, with 17 bases in the middle. The CDR3 bases are TGCGCCAGCAGCCCCACGGGTTATTCTCTTAACTATGGCTACACCTTC. It specifies CASSPTGYSLNYGYTF.

The rearrangement links TRBV5-1 to TRBJ2-1; weak D call: TRBD2 (5 bases). Germline V CDR1 and CDR2: SGHRS, YFSETQ. The CDR3 runs to 13 residues. V was shortened by 4 bases and J by 9 bases, with 14 bases between the two germline ends. The CDR3 reads CASSLPGITEQFF. In DNA, the CDR3 is TGCGCCAGCAGCCTCCCCGGGATCACTGAGCAGTTCTTC.

The chain couples TRBV28 to TRBJ2-3, with a possible D match to TRBD2 (6 bases). CDR1 is MDHEN and CDR2 is SYDVKM in the germline V gene. CDR3 length: 15 residues. V was pared by 8 bases and J by 5 bases, with 20 bases between. In nucleotides, the CDR3 is TGTGCCAGCGACAGTAGTACAACAGCGGGAGATACGCAGTATTTT. Residues: CASDSSTTAGDTQYF. The full variable domain, its missing parts supplied by reference TRBV28 and TRBJ2-3, is DVKVTQSSRYLVKRTGEKVFLECVQDMDHENMFWYRQDPGLGLRLIYFSYDVKMKEKGDIPEGYSVSREKKERFSLILESASTNQTSMYLCASDSSTTAGDTQYFGPGTRLTVL.

The V and J genes are TRBV9 and TRBJ2-5, with 8 positions matching TRBD1. The CDR3 covers 14 residues. Germline CDR1 is SGDLS and CDR2 is YYNGEE. Unmatched junction bases numbered 2, after V lost 0 bases and J lost 4 bases. The CDR3: CASSVDGTGETQYF. CDR3 coding DNA: TGTGCCAGCAGCGTAGACGGGACAGGAGAGACCCAGTACTTC.

The chain recombines TRBV6-1 with TRBJ1-1, with a tentative D call TRBD1 (5 bases). Germline-derived CDR1 and CDR2 are MNHNS and SASEGT. The V end lost 6 bases, the J end lost 4 bases, and 12 bases lay between the germline ends. CDR3 length: 13 residues. CDR3 DNA sequence: TGTGCCAGCAGATCGGCGGGGGGCACTGAAGCTTTCTTT. Its protein is CASRSAGGTEAFF.

The chain employs TRBV27 and TRBJ2-5; TRBD1 aligns across 9 bases. The V gene end was trimmed by 9 bases and the J gene end by 5 bases; junction bases not matched to a gene: 4. The CDR3 contains 12 residues. Germline V gene data show CDR1 as MNHEY and CDR2 as SMNVEV (reference sequence). The CDR3: CASRQGEETQYF. CDR3 DNA sequence: TGTGCCAGTAGACAGGGGGAGGAGACCCAGTACTTC.

The chain links TRBV30 to TRBJ1-6, with a possible D match to TRBD1 (5 bases). V lost 4 bases and J 7 bases, leaving 11 bases between the germline ends. Germline V CDR1 and CDR2: GTSNPN, SVGIG (reference sequence). The CDR3 runs to 13 residues. The CDR3 coding sequence is TGTGCCTGGACAAGGGGTCACAATTCACCCCTCCACTTT. Protein sequence: CAWTRGHNSPLHF.

This chain uses TRBV6-5 with TRBJ2-1, with 7 bases matching TRBD2. The V gene end was trimmed by 5 bases and the J gene end by 8 bases; junction bases not matched to a gene: 9. The V gene's germline CDR1 is MNHEY and CDR2 SVGAGI. This CDR3 has 14 amino acids. The CDR3 DNA reads as TGTGCCAGCAGTCTCTTGGGGGGGATGGATGAGCAGTTCTTC. This encodes CASSLLGGMDEQFF.

The rearrangement uses TRBV6-1 and TRBJ2-5; 10 bases are shared with TRBD1. Germline V gives CDR1 MNHNS, CDR2 SASEGT. The CDR3 has 13 amino acids. The junction had 3 bases not matched to a gene; V was cut back by 6 bases and J by 5 bases. The CDR3 nucleotides are TGTGCCAGCAGCGGGGACAGGGGCGAGACCCAGTACTTC. It yields the protein CASSGDRGETQYF.

V gene TRBV5-1 combines with J gene TRBJ1-1; 8 positions match TRBD1. Germline loops: CDR1 SGHRS, CDR2 YFSETQ. CDR3 length: 15 amino acids. V shed 4 bases, J shed 4 bases, and the junction held 9 bases outside the gene matches. The CDR3 sequence is CASSLAQGASTEAFF. The CDR3 coding sequence is TGCGCCAGCAGCCTGGCCCAGGGGGCGAGCACTGAAGCTTTCTTT.

This chain connects TRBV9 to TRBJ2-1, with D perhaps matching TRBD2 (5 bases). Looked up from germline, CDR1 is SGDLS and CDR2 is YYNGEE. The CDR3 consists of 15 residues. V was cut by 3 bases and J by 0 bases, with 10 bases left in between. The CDR3 region is CASSAPGSSYNEQFF. DNA of the CDR3: TGTGCCAGCAGCGCCCCGGGATCCTCCTACAATGAGCAGTTCTTC.

J is TRBJ2-7 and V is TRBV28; 7 bases line up with TRBD1. The CDR3 has 15 residues. V gave up 6 bases and J gave up 3 bases; unmatched junction bases: 11. Germline-derived CDR1 and CDR2 are MDHEN and SYDVKM. The CDR3 reads CASRRWDSRLYEQYF. CDR3 nucleotides: TGTGCCAGCAGACGCTGGGACAGCCGCCTCTACGAGCAGTACTTC.

The rearrangement joins TRBV19 to TRBJ1-6; maybe TRBD1 (6 bases). There are 13 residues in the CDR3. CDR1 is LNHDA and CDR2 is SQIVND in the germline V gene (reference sequence). Trimming took off 5 bases at V and 10 bases at J, with 12 bases between the two ends. The CDR3 region is CASSGNRESPLHF. The CDR3 DNA sequence: TGTGCCAGTAGTGGAAACAGGGAGTCACCCCTCCACTTT.

The chain combines TRBV28 with TRBJ2-5; 8 bases map to TRBD2. With 6 bases clipped from V and 4 bases from J, the junction kept 10 bases outside the gene matches. Germline CDR1 and CDR2: MDHEN and SYDVKM. The CDR3 length is 15 residues. The CDR3 here is CASRPPGTRGETQYF. CDR3 DNA sequence: TGTGCCAGCAGACCTCCCGGGACTAGAGGAGAGACCCAGTACTTC.

The rearrangement uses TRBV5-1 and TRBJ2-5, with 7 bases aligning to TRBD1. The CDR3 length is 14 residues. Losses at the gene ends were 2 bases for V and 3 bases for J; bases not matched to a gene: 4. Germline V gives CDR1 SGHRS, CDR2 YFSETQ. CDR3 residues: CASSFTGVEETQYF. The CDR3 nucleotides are TGCGCCAGCAGCTTCACAGGGGTCGAAGAGACCCAGTACTTC.

V usage is TRBV6-6 and J usage is TRBJ2-1; 13 bases align to TRBD2. Trimming took 5 bases from V and 7 from J; bases not matched to a gene: 5. The CDR3 spans 15 residues. Per germline, CDR1 MNHNY and CDR2 SVGAGI (reference sequence). CDR3 nucleotides: TGTGCCAGCAGTAGGACTAGCGGGAGTGTGAATGAGCAGTTCTTC. Protein: CASSRTSGSVNEQFF.

The chain has TRBV9 and TRBJ2-5, with 7 positions matching TRBD2. The CDR3 is 15 residues long. Trimming took 0 bases from V and 2 from J; bases not matched to a gene: 4. Per the germline V gene, CDR1 is SGDLS and CDR2 is YYNGEE. CDR3 in DNA: TGTGCCAGCAGCGTAGATGGGGGGGAACAAGAGACCCAGTACTTC. It yields the protein CASSVDGGEQETQYF.

This clone was observed once. The chain employs TRBV6-5 and TRBJ2-2; 8 nucleotides agree with TRBD1. Germline-derived CDR1 and CDR2 are MNHEY and SVGAGI. The V and J ends lost 6 bases and 4 bases, in that order; junction bases with no gene match: 4. The CDR3 runs 14 residues. The CDR3 loop is CASSSTGGTGELFF. The CDR3 DNA reads TGTGCCAGCAGCTCTACAGGGGGCACCGGGGAGCTGTTTTTT.

The chain recombines TRBV7-3 with TRBJ2-2; perhaps TRBD2 as D (7 bases). V was pared by 6 bases and J by 3 bases, with 11 bases between. The CDR3 spans 14 residues. Germline CDR1 is SGHTA and CDR2 is FQGTGA. CDR3 loop: CASRGGGDTGELFF. CDR3 sequence (DNA): TGTGCCAGCAGAGGGGGAGGGGACACCGGGGAGCTGTTTTTT.

The rearrangement links TRBV7-9 to TRBJ2-2, with 9 bases lining up with TRBD1. CDR3 length: 18 amino acids. CDR1 SEHNR and CDR2 FQNEAQ come from the germline V gene (reference sequence). Germline trimming cut 2 bases from V and 6 bases from J; bases unmatched to any gene: 13. CDR3 in amino acids: CASSLIVFRDRASGELFF. In DNA form, the CDR3 reads TGTGCCAGCAGCTTAATCGTTTTTCGGGACAGGGCATCCGGGGAGCTGTTTTTT.